Shown below are 20 T cell receptor beta chains from a single sample sequenced in a study of cytomegalovirus exposure and HLA in healthy donors. Assay used: immunoSEQ multiplex PCR; TCRdb lists only in-frame clones, some missing. The data hold 55,000 to 70,000 clones, with 80% to 95% observed a single time. Source material: PBMCs. These receptors were obtained from a man in his late teens or twenties in good health and CMV-seropositive.

The chain is built from TRBV7-2 and TRBJ1-4, with 8 bases that match TRBD1. V lost 2 bases, J lost 6 bases, and 5 bases stayed unmatched. CDR3 length: 15 amino acids. CDR1 and CDR2 (germline): SGHTA, FQGNSA. The CDR3 region is CASSLRAGGDEKLFF. CDR3 DNA sequence: TGTGCCAGCAGCTTACGGGCAGGGGGCGATGAAAAACTGTTTTTT.

This chain links TRBV30 with TRBJ2-7; 9 positions match TRBD1. The V gene's germline CDR1 is GTSNPN and CDR2 SVGIG (reference sequence). This CDR3 has 13 amino acids. The trim removed 4 bases at V and 3 bases at J, leaving 4 bases unmatched. The CDR3 DNA sequence: TGTGCCTGGACACTGGGACAGGGCTACGAGCAGTACTTC. Translating it yields CAWTLGQGYEQYF. Drawing the rest from reference TRBV30 and TRBJ2-7, the complete variable domain is SQTIHQWPATLVQPVGSPLSLECTVEGTSNPNLYWYRQAAGRGLQLLFYSVGIGQISSEVPQNLSASRPQDRQFILSSKKLLLSDSGFYLCAWTLGQGYEQYFGPGTRLTVT.

The chain carries TRBV2 and TRBJ2-5; weak D call: TRBD1 (6 bases). The germline gives CDR1 SNHLY, CDR2 FYNNEI. Trimming pared 3 bases from V and 1 base from J, leaving 15 bases between. The CDR3 covers 16 residues. CDR3 loop: CASSDAGQRFQETQYF. The DNA of the CDR3 is TGTGCCAGCAGTGACGCCGGACAGAGATTCCAAGAGACCCAGTACTTC.

This rearrangement joins TRBV27 to TRBJ2-7, with D possibly TRBD2 on 5 matching bases. CDR1 and CDR2 from the germline V gene are MNHEY and SMNVEV (reference sequence). V was clipped by 2 bases and J by 2 bases, with 13 bases between them. The CDR3 loop spans 15 amino acids. CDR3 bases: TGTGCCAGCAGTTTAGCGATAGCGATGACCTACGAGCAGTACTTC. Amino acids: CASSLAIAMTYEQYF.

This rearrangement joins TRBV6-5 to TRBJ2-7; D may be TRBD1 (5 bases). The CDR3 spans 13 residues. Germline V CDR1 and CDR2: MNHEY, SVGAGI. Trimming pared 6 bases from V and 12 bases from J, leaving 21 bases between. For the CDR3, the DNA is TGTGCCAGCAGCCCCACTCGACAGACTGGGCGGTACTTC. Translating it yields CASSPTRQTGRYF.

About this clone itself: Within the sample, other DNA sequences also encode this same CDR3. The J gene is TRBJ1-1, the V gene TRBV11-3; no firm D call. The ends were cut back, 5 bases at V and 1 base at J, with 11 bases in the middle. This CDR3 is 14 amino acids long. Per germline, CDR1 SGHNT and CDR2 YENEEA. CDR3 DNA: TGTGCCAGCAGCCCCGGCGGAGGGAACACTGAAGCTTTCTTT. Its protein is CASSPGGGNTEAFF.

As DNA, the CDR3 is TGTGCCAGCAGTTTGGGTCGGGGAGCCTACGAGCAGTACTTC. Its translation is CASSLGRGAYEQYF. V gene TRBV28 combines with J gene TRBJ2-7, with a weak D call TRBD2 (5 bases). Trimming cost V 3 bases and J 2 bases, with 11 bases left between them. CDR3 length equals 14 residues. CDR1 is MDHEN, CDR2 SYDVKM, per germline.

The CDR3 coding sequence is TGTGCCAGTAGTATAGGGGGGCTATACGAGCAGTACTTC. Its translation: CASSIGGLYEQYF. The rearrangement links TRBV19 to TRBJ2-7; D perhaps matches TRBD1 (6 bases). Per the germline V gene, CDR1 is LNHDA and CDR2 is SQIVND (reference sequence). The CDR3 length is 13 residues. The V end was cut by 1 base, the J end by 4 bases, with 8 bases between. The whole variable domain, filled in from reference TRBV19 and TRBJ2-7, reads DGGITQSPKYLFRKEGQNVTLSCEQNLNHDAMYWYRQDPGQGLRLIYYSQIVNDFQKGDIAEGYSVSREKKESFPLTVTSAQKNPTAFYLCASSIGGLYEQYFGPGTRLTVT.

In this sample, this clone turned up once. The chain carries TRBV9 and TRBJ2-5; 8 bases match TRBD2. Germline V CDR1 and CDR2: SGDLS, YYNGEE. CDR3 length: 14 residues. After removal of 3 bases from V and 2 bases from J, the junction contained 3 bases not matched to a gene. The CDR3 spells CASSATSGQETQYF. The CDR3 DNA reads as TGTGCCAGCAGCGCTACTAGCGGACAAGAGACCCAGTACTTC.

A word on this clone: The junction shows a germline mismatch at one end, possibly a read error. The chain has TRBV7-9 and TRBJ2-1, with 13 bases lining up with TRBD2. Looked up from germline, CDR1 is SEHNR and CDR2 is FQNEAQ (reference sequence). The CDR3 sequence is 19 residues long. CDR3 coding DNA: TGTGCCAGCAGCCGGGGACTAGCGGGATTAAGTGGATCCTCCAATGAGCAGTTCTTC. This translates into CASSRGLAGLSGSSNEQFF.

The chain combines TRBV6-1 with TRBJ1-3; no definite D call. Between the trimmed V and J ends, which lost 4 bases and 0 bases, there was a span of 7 bases. This CDR3 has 14 amino acids. Per germline, CDR1 MNHNS and CDR2 SASEGT. The CDR3 region has the DNA TGTGCCAGCAGTGCAGATTTCTCTGGAAACACCATATATTTT. Protein sequence: CASSADFSGNTIYF.

The rearrangement uses TRBV6-5 and TRBJ2-7; D perhaps matches TRBD2 (5 bases). V was trimmed by 5 bases and J by 3 bases, leaving 17 bases between them. This CDR3 has 15 residues. Per germline, CDR1 MNHEY and CDR2 SVGAGI. This CDR3 is CASSPNDYTRYEQYF. Here the CDR3 DNA reads TGTGCCAGCAGTCCCAATGACTATACTCGCTACGAGCAGTACTTC.

The CDR3 DNA reads as TGTGCCAGCAGCTTAGTGTCTCCCGCGAACACCGGGGAGCTGTTTTTT. Translating gives CASSLVSPANTGELFF. The chain has TRBV7-9 and TRBJ2-2; the D is unclear. The CDR3 totals 16 residues. Germline V CDR1 and CDR2: SEHNR, FQNEAQ (reference sequence). V lost 1 base and J 0 bases, leaving 9 bases between the germline ends.

The gene calls are TRBV28 and TRBJ2-6, with D tentatively TRBD1 (5 bases). V lost 6 bases and J lost 4, with 16 bases in between. The CDR3 length is 16 residues. Germline CDR1 reads MDHEN; CDR2 reads SYDVKM. CDR3 protein: CASSLGQFSGANVLTF. Here the CDR3 DNA reads TGTGCCAGCAGCCTCGGACAATTCTCCGGGGCCAACGTCCTGACTTTC. The entire variable domain, with the rest obtained from reference TRBV28 and TRBJ2-6, is as follows: DVKVTQSSRYLVKRTGEKVFLECVQDMDHENMFWYRQDPGLGLRLIYFSYDVKMKEKGDIPEGYSVSREKKERFSLILESASTNQTSMYLCASSLGQFSGANVLTFGAGSRLTVL.

This clone was picked up one time. CDR3 sequence reads: CASSIGLAGITDTQYF. CDR3 DNA: TGCGCCAGCAGCATCGGACTAGCGGGGATCACAGATACGCAGTATTTT. The V and J genes are TRBV5-1 and TRBJ2-3; TRBD2 aligns across 12 bases. There are 16 residues in the CDR3. Germline CDR1 SGHRS, CDR2 YFSETQ. V shed 4 bases and J 2 bases; nucleotides not matched to a gene: 5. The complete variable domain, with remaining parts taken from reference TRBV5-1 and TRBJ2-3, reads KAGVTQTPRYLIKTRGQQVTLSCSPISGHRSVSWYQQTPGQGLQFLFEYFSETQRNKGNFPGRFSGRQFSNSRSEMNVSTLELGDSALYLCASSIGLAGITDTQYFGPGTRLTVL.

This clone was seen a single time. The chain is built from TRBV15 and TRBJ2-6, with D hard to call. This CDR3 contains 15 residues. Germline V lookup: CDR1 LNHNV, CDR2 YYDKDF (reference sequence). Trimming removed 6 bases from V and 2 bases from J, with 11 bases in between. CDR3 loop: CATSNLGTGANVLTF. The CDR3 bases are TGTGCCACCAGTAACCTAGGAACTGGGGCCAACGTCCTGACTTTC.

This chain links TRBV18 with TRBJ2-1, with TRBD2 as a possible D gene (6 bases). The CDR3 length is 14 residues. The V gene lost 6 bases and the J gene lost 6 bases, with 15 bases spanning the gap. Germline values: CDR1 KGHSH, CDR2 LQKENI. The CDR3 sequence is CASSLLARVNEQFF. DNA for the CDR3: TGTGCCAGCTCCCTGCTAGCGAGGGTCAATGAGCAGTTCTTC.

In its sample, this clone was seen a few times. The chain carries TRBV7-3 and TRBJ2-5, with 7 bases identical to TRBD2. This CDR3 is 13 amino acids long. The germline V gene encodes CDR1 SGHTA and CDR2 FQGTGA. Trimming removed 3 bases from V and 3 bases from J; junction bases left unmatched: 1. CDR3 in DNA: TGTGCCAGCAGCTTCACTAGCGAAGAGACCCAGTACTTC. Its protein is CASSFTSEETQYF.

V gene TRBV27 combines with J gene TRBJ2-7; 7 bases align to TRBD1. V gave up 1 base and J gave up 0 bases; unmatched junction bases: 3. Germline CDR1 reads MNHEY; CDR2 reads SMNVEV (reference sequence). CDR3 size: 15 residues. As DNA, the CDR3 is TGTGCCAGCAGTTTATTAGGGGGCCCCTCCTACGAGCAGTACTTC. Encoded protein: CASSLLGGPSYEQYF.

Comment on this clone: This sample includes further DNA sequences coding for the same CDR3. In nucleotides, the CDR3 is TGTGCCAGCAGCCCCCCTCTAGCGGGGGCCGACAATGAGCAGTTCTTC. Its protein product is CASSPPLAGADNEQFF. The genes are TRBV2 and TRBJ2-1, with 10 bases that match TRBD2. Trimming took 6 bases from V and 5 from J; bases not matched to a gene: 10. The CDR3 contains 16 residues. The germline gives CDR1 SNHLY, CDR2 FYNNEI.